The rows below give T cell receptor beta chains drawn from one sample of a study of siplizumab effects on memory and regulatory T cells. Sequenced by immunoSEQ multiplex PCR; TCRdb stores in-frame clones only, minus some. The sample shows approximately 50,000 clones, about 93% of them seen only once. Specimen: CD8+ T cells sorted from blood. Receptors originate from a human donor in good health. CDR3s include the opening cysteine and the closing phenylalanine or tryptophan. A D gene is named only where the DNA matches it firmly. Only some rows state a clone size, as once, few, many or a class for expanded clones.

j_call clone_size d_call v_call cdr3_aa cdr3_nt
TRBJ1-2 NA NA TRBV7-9 CASSRTDLTNYGYTF TGTGCCAGCAGCCGGACAGACCTTACTAACTATGGCTACACCTTC
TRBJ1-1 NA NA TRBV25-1 CASCDLYTEAFF TGTGCCAGCTGTGACCTTTACACTGAAGCTTTCTTT
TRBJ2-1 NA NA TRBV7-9 CASSFPRAQTSYNEQFF TGTGCCAGCAGCTTCCCACGAGCGCAGACCTCCTACAATGAGCAGTTCTTC
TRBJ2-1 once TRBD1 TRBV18 CASSPPAGGNEQFF TGTGCCAGCTCACCACCGGCAGGGGGCAATGAGCAGTTCTTC
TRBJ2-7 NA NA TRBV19 CASSISDSTRDWGYEQYF TGTGCCAGTAGTATTTCGGACAGTACGAGGGACTGGGGTTACGAGCAGTACTTC
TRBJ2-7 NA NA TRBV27 CASSLFARAYEQYF TGTGCCAGCAGTTTATTTGCCAGGGCGTACGAGCAGTACTTC
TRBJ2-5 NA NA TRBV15 CATSRDRGYQETQYF TGTGCCACCAGCAGGGACCGGGGATACCAAGAGACCCAGTACTTC
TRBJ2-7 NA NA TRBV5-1 CASSSPPYEQYF TGCGCCAGCAGCTCGCCTCCCTACGAGCAGTACTTC
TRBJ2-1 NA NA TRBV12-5 CASGLGQYNEQFF TGTGCTAGTGGTTTGGGACAGTACAATGAGCAGTTCTTC
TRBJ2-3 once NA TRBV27 CASSLYYGGRTDTQYF TGTGCCAGCAGTTTATACTACGGGGGGCGGACAGATACGCAGTATTTT
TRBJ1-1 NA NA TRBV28 CASSKAMNTEAFF TGTGCCAGCAGCAAAGCGATGAACACTGAAGCTTTCTTT
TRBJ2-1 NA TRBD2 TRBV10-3 CAISESVVAGGPGNEQFF TGTGCCATCAGTGAGTCGGTAGTAGCGGGAGGGCCGGGGAATGAGCAGTTCTTC
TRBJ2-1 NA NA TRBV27 CASSLGVGQEQFF TGTGCCAGCAGTTTAGGGGTCGGACAGGAGCAGTTCTTC
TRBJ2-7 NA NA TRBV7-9 CASSSAQEDEQYF TGTGCCAGCAGCTCCGCCCAAGAGGACGAGCAGTACTTC
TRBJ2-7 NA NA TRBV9 CASNVIGDREQYF TGTGCCAGCAACGTGATAGGAGACCGCGAGCAGTACTTC
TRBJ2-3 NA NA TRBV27 CASSPLFASGTDTQYF TGTGCCAGCAGCCCTCTTTTCGCTAGCGGCACAGATACGCAGTATTTT
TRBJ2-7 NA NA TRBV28 CASSLEGGYYEQYF TGTGCCAGCAGCCTTGAAGGGGGGTACTACGAGCAGTACTTC
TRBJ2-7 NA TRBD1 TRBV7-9 CASLSTGASYEQYF TGTGCCAGTCTCTCCACAGGGGCCTCCTACGAGCAGTACTTC
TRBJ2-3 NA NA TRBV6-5 CASSYSGREFDTQYF TGTGCCAGCAGTTACTCTGGTCGGGAATTTGATACGCAGTATTTT
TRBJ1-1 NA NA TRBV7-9 CASSFAPSSSEAFF TGTGCCAGCAGCTTCGCACCCAGTAGCTCAGAAGCTTTCTTT
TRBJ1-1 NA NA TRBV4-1 CASSQQDSLNTEAFF TGCGCCAGCAGCCAACAAGACAGTCTGAACACTGAAGCTTTCTTT
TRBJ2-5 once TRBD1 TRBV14 CASSQGGTGKETQYF TGTGCCAGCAGCCAAGGGGGGACAGGGAAAGAGACCCAGTACTTC
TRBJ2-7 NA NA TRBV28 CATLTAISYEQYF TGTGCCACCTTGACTGCTATCTCCTACGAGCAGTACTTC
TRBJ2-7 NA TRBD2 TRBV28 CASSVLAGDYEQYF TGTGCCAGCAGTGTCCTAGCGGGGGACTACGAGCAGTACTTC
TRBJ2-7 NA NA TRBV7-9 CASSPPGASEDVPHYEQYF TGTGCCAGCAGTCCACCAGGGGCTAGCGAAGATGTACCCCACTACGAGCAGTACTTC
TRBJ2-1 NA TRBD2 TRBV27 CASSLDMGLAGGRDYNEQFF TGTGCCAGCAGTTTAGACATGGGACTAGCGGGAGGGCGGGACTACAATGAGCAGTTCTTC
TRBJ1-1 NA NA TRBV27 CASSSQGVTEAFF TGTGCCAGCAGTTCCCAGGGAGTCACTGAAGCTTTCTTT
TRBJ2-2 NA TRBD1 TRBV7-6 CASSLPGGDTGELFF TGTGCCAGCAGCTTACCAGGGGGCGACACCGGGGAGCTGTTTTTT
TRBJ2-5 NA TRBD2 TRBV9 CASSVASLGPSGWYQETQYF TGTGCCAGCAGCGTAGCTTCATTAGGGCCTAGCGGGTGGTACCAAGAGACCCAGTACTTC
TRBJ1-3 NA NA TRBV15 CATSRDSGNTIYF TGTGCCACCAGCAGAGATTCCGGAAACACCATATATTTT
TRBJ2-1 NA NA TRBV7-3 CASSIIADPYNEQFF TGTGCCAGCAGCATAATAGCGGATCCGTACAATGAGCAGTTCTTC
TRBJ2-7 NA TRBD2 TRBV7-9 CASSRGGAGVKARYEQYF TGTGCCAGCAGCCGGGGGGGAGCGGGAGTAAAGGCCCGCTACGAGCAGTACTTC
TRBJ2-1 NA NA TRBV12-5 CASGLGLGEQFF TGTGCTAGTGGTTTGGGACTAGGTGAGCAGTTCTTC
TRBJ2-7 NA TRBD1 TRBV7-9 CASSPRTGVINEQYF TGTGCCAGCAGCCCCAGGACAGGGGTGATCAACGAGCAGTACTTC
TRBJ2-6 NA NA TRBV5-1 CASSLASGANVLTF TGCGCCAGCAGCTTGGCCTCTGGGGCCAACGTCCTGACTTTC
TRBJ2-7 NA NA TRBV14 CASSQGVGQYF TGTGCCAGCAGCCAAGGAGTAGGGCAGTACTTC
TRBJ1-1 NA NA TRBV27 CASSWRPRTAVGAFF TGTGCCAGCTCATGGAGGCCCCGGACGGCTGTAGGAGCTTTCTTT
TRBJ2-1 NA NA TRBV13 CASSSGLLPDEQFF TGTGCCAGCAGCTCGGGACTTCTTCCAGATGAGCAGTTCTTC
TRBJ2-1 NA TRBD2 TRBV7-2 CASSLVASGSAGFEDEQFF TGTGCCAGCAGCTTAGTAGCTAGCGGGAGCGCGGGGTTCGAGGATGAGCAGTTCTTC
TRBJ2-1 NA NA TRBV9 CASSQRSGSYEQFF TGTGCCAGCAGCCAACGATCCGGGAGCTATGAGCAGTTCTTC
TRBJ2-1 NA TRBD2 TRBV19 CASRERDDGYNEQFF TGTGCCAGTAGGGAGCGGGACGACGGGTACAATGAGCAGTTCTTC
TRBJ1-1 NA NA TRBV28 CASNPQRSWGANTEAFF TGTGCCAGCAACCCACAGAGAAGTTGGGGGGCGAACACTGAAGCTTTCTTT
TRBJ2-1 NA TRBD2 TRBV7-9 CASSSTSGPTYNEQFF TGTGCCAGCAGCTCTACTAGCGGGCCTACCTACAATGAGCAGTTCTTC
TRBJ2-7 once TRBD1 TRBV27 CASSLLQGDPYEQYF TGTGCCAGCAGTTTACTCCAGGGGGACCCTTACGAGCAGTACTTC
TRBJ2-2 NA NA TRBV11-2 CASSLPVTNTGELFF TGTGCCAGCAGCTTACCCGTGACGAACACCGGGGAGCTGTTTTTT
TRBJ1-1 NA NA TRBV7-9 CASSFLTEAFF TGTGCCAGCAGCTTTCTCACTGAAGCTTTCTTT
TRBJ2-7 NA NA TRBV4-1 CASRRTLSYEQYF TGCGCCAGCAGACGGACCCTATCCTACGAGCAGTACTTC
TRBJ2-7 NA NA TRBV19 CASSIGTHEQYF TGTGCCAGTAGTATAGGAACCCACGAGCAGTACTTC
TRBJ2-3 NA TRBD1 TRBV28 CASSSGTDYRTDTQYF TGTGCCAGCAGTTCCGGGACAGACTATCGCACAGATACGCAGTATTTT
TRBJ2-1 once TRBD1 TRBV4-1 CASSQGDREVDEQFF TGCGCCAGCAGCCAAGGGGACAGGGAAGTCGATGAGCAGTTCTTC